One TCR beta chain is described in this entry. This sample was taken from a study of blood T cell repertoires in COVID-19. Across the study: Donors in the United States, Italy and Spain gave samples during acute or convalescent COVID-19. PBMCs, B-cell-depleted T cells, or T cells provided the cDNA or gDNA that made up the material.

V lost 2 bases to trimming and J lost 0 bases; unmatched junction nucleotides: 3. From germline, CDR1 is SGHTA and CDR2 FQGNSA. CDR3 length equals 15 residues. As originally analysed: For nucleated cells, counts were estimated from reference gene primer amplification. Some clones are missing from TCRdb's copy, which holds only in-frame ones; the method was immunoSEQ multiplex PCR. That table furnishes V, J and clone size, whereas the DNA furnished D and trimming. The sample shows 300,000 or so clones, around 90% of them seen only once. Sequenced input: peripheral blood. The chain joins TRBV7-2 to TRBJ1-1, with 7 bases lining up with TRBD1. This sequence originates from a man in his fifties or sixties with active or convalescent COVID-19. CDR3: CASSLQTGLNTEAFF. The CDR3 region has the DNA TGTGCCAGCAGCTTACAGACAGGGTTGAACACTGAAGCTTTCTTT.